Presented here are 9 T cell receptor beta chains from one specimen sequenced in a study of a mutant IDH1 vaccine in newly diagnosed glioma. These receptors lack a known antigen. As to time point: week 47, end of study. Every vaccine dose comprised 300 ug of mutant IDH1 20-mer peptide plus topical imiquimod. Measured with immunoSEQ multiplex PCR; TCRdb has only the in-frame clones, and not every one. Here the sample spans tens of thousands of clones, 75% to 85% being singletons. The material was PBMCs, obtained from a glioma patient whose treatment included an IDH1 peptide vaccine. The receptors come from a man aged 35-49 years with glioma.

This clone appeared once. The chain uses TRBV10-3 and TRBJ2-5; perhaps TRBD1 as D (8 bases). The germline gives CDR1 ENHRY, CDR2 SYGVKD. The CDR3 contains 15 residues. Trimming pared 0 bases from V and 7 bases from J, leaving 15 bases between. CDR3 loop: CAISESRTGRGTQYF. CDR3 sequence (DNA): TGTGCCATCAGTGAGTCGAGGACAGGGAGGGGGACCCAGTACTTC.

The DNA for the CDR3 is TGTGCCAGCAGTTCGCATGGCCGACGAAGAACGGACATTCAGTACTTC. It encodes CASSSHGRRRTDIQYF. V usage is TRBV6-6 and J usage is TRBJ2-4, with no clear D. CDR3 size: 16 residues. Looked up from germline, CDR1 is MNHNY and CDR2 is SVGAGI (reference sequence). Between the trimmed V and J ends, which lost 4 bases and 8 bases, there was a span of 21 bases.

This clone was observed once. The chain combines TRBV28 with TRBJ2-5; the D is unclear. The J call is doubtful: the DNA matches TRBJ2-7 better. This CDR3 is built from 13 residues. Germline lookup yields CDR1 MDHEN and CDR2 SYDVKM. This CDR3 reads CASRGDQWGEQYF. The DNA for the CDR3 is TGTGCCAGCAGGGGCGACCAGTGGGGCGAGCAGTACTTC.

This clone has just a few counts. This chain connects TRBV21-1 to TRBJ1-3; the table's D call, TRBD1, was not checked against the DNA. TRBV21-1 is assigned pseudogene status. This CDR3 has 15 residues. Written as DNA, the CDR3 is TGTGCCAGCACCGTCGACAGGGAACGGAGAAACACCATATATTTT. Translating gives CASTVDRERRNTIYF.

The chain combines TRBV7-9 with TRBJ2-7, with 8 bases identical to TRBD1. J gave up 7 bases and V 5 bases, and 7 bases lay outside the gene matches. Germline CDR1 is SEHNR and CDR2 is FQNEAQ (reference sequence). The CDR3 spans 13 residues. CDR3 loop: CASSRQGRGEQYF. In DNA, the CDR3 is TGTGCCAGCAGCCGACAGGGGAGAGGGGAGCAGTACTTC.

The gene calls are TRBV7-2 and TRBJ1-2, with 7 bases identical to TRBD1. Unmatched junction bases numbered 10, after V lost 6 bases and J lost 3 bases. CDR3 length: 15 residues. Germline CDR1 is SGHTA and CDR2 is FQGNSA. CDR3 loop: CASSEPTGLDYGYTF. The DNA for the CDR3 is TGTGCCAGCAGTGAGCCGACAGGGCTGGACTATGGCTACACCTTC.

The rearrangement joins TRBV30 to TRBJ2-1; D is uncertain. The germline CDR1 and CDR2 sequences are GTSNPN and SVGIG (reference sequence). V shed 0 bases and J shed 10 bases, with 10 bases lying between them. The CDR3 is 12 amino acids. The DNA for the CDR3 is TGTGCCTGGAGTGTATCGGTGGGAGAGCAGTTCTTC. It codes for CAWSVSVGEQFF.

This sequence joins TRBV6-6 and TRBJ2-5; D may correspond to TRBD1 or TRBD2 (6 bases each). The CDR3 covers 14 residues. Trimming took 7 bases from V and 3 from J, leaving 15 bases between them. Looked up from germline, CDR1 is MNHNY and CDR2 is SVGAGI (reference sequence). The CDR3 DNA reads as TGTGCCAGCACCTCAAGGGGGGAAAAAGAGACCCAGTACTTC. Protein product: CASTSRGEKETQYF.

The CDR3 region is CASTRVGAGGPNEQYF. Here the CDR3 DNA reads TGTGCCAGCACCCGGGTTGGAGCGGGGGGCCCCAACGAGCAGTACTTC. The chain recombines TRBV7-2 with TRBJ2-7, with 9 bases lining up with TRBD2. V was pared by 7 bases and J by 5 bases, with 15 bases of the junction left unmatched. The CDR3 totals 16 residues. Germline CDR1 SGHTA, CDR2 FQGNSA. Drawing the rest from reference TRBV7-2 and TRBJ2-7, the complete variable domain is GAGVSQSPSNKVTEKGKDVELRCDPISGHTALYWYRQSLGQGLEFLIYFQGNSAPDKSGLPSDRFSAERTGGSVSTLTIQRTQQEDSAVYLCASTRVGAGGPNEQYFGPGTRLTVT.